This T cell receptor beta chain emerged from a study of shared clonotypes between healthy human individuals. Study-wide context: A donor's plate count was three for CD4 naive and three for CD4 memory; CD8 naive had two and CD8 memory one. General study results and limits: Relative to their counterparts shared across all four donors, non-shared clonotypes exhibited diminished generation probabilities.

Per the study methods: Without quality scores, immunoSEQ junctional reads could not be filtered like full-length reads. Assay: immunoSEQ multiplex PCR; the TCRdb copy retains only in-frame clones and omits some. V, J and clone size were drawn from that table, and D and trimming were deduced from the DNA. The sample records about 1.5 million clones, approximately 98% being singletons. CDR1 is WSHSY and CDR2 is SAAADI in the germline V gene. Trimming removed 6 bases from V and 7 bases from J, with 17 bases in between. The CDR3 runs to 14 residues. On this clone: The antigen is undetermined.

A CD45RA-negative memory subset and a CD45RA+ naive subset were separated from the CD4+ cells. The chain is built from TRBV10-2 and TRBJ2-3; D possibly uses TRBD1 or TRBD2 (5 bases each). The sequencing input was naive CD4+ T cells sorted from blood. Stated subset: CD45RA+ positively selected. The sequence was obtained from a young man in good health. This chain's CDR3 is CASRNEPGGYTQYF. The CDR3 nucleotides are TGCGCCAGCAGAAACGAACCTGGGGGATATACGCAGTATTTT.